The 24 T cell receptor beta chains in this list originate from one sample, sequenced in a study of somatic mutations in cytotoxic T cells in rheumatoid arthritis. Generated by immunoSEQ multiplex PCR, the TCRdb table keeps only in-frame clones and is missing some. Here the sample spans 10,000 or so clones, 75% to 85% being singletons. Sequenced input: CD8+ T cells sorted from blood. The origin of the receptors is an adult with rheumatoid arthritis.

V is TRBV6-6 and J is TRBJ2-1; the D gene could be TRBD1 or TRBD2 (7 bases each). The CDR3 sequence is 16 residues long. Germline V lookup: CDR1 MNHNY, CDR2 SVGAGI (reference sequence). V was cut by 4 bases and J by 0 bases, with 13 bases left in between. CDR3 sequence (DNA): TGTGCCAGCAGTTCAGGGGGGGAAGGCTCCTACAATGAGCAGTTCTTC. Its protein is CASSSGGEGSYNEQFF.

This clone showed up just a few times. The chain recombines TRBV28 with TRBJ1-2; D might be TRBD1 (6 bases). From germline, CDR1 is MDHEN and CDR2 SYDVKM. CDR3 length: 12 amino acids. The V and J ends lost 8 bases and 8 bases respectively, with 15 bases between them. The CDR3 is CASGRGAPGYTF. CDR3 DNA sequence: TGTGCCAGCGGTCGGGGGGCGCCGGGCTACACCTTC.

The chain has TRBV11-2 and TRBJ1-4; 10 bases agree with TRBD1. The CDR3 covers 15 residues. Germline V gene sequence: CDR1 SGHAT, CDR2 FQNNGV. V lost 5 bases, J lost 5 bases, and 5 bases stayed unmatched. Written as DNA, the CDR3 is TGTGCCAGCAGCGGACGACAGGGGGCCAATGAAAAACTGTTTTTT. Its protein is CASSGRQGANEKLFF.

This chain uses TRBV4-1 with TRBJ1-1; D uncertain. Deletions cut 3 bases from V and 8 bases from J, with 10 bases between. Germline CDR1 reads MGHRA; CDR2 reads YSYEKL. This CDR3 comprises 12 residues. Written as DNA, the CDR3 is TGCGCCAGCAGCCAGGCTGGCGCCGAAGCTTTCTTT. Translation: CASSQAGAEAFF.

V usage is TRBV6-5 and J usage is TRBJ1-2, with D perhaps matching TRBD1 (5 bases). The CDR3 spans 15 residues. Germline V gene lookup returns CDR1 MNHEY and CDR2 SVGAGI. V gave up 2 bases and J gave up 5 bases, with 15 bases separating them. CDR3 amino acids: CASSYGAGPPYGYTF. The CDR3 region has the DNA TGTGCCAGCAGTTACGGGGCCGGGCCTCCTTATGGCTACACCTTC.

The chain has TRBV5-4 and TRBJ2-6, with a tentative D call TRBD2 (6 bases). CDR3 length equals 15 residues. Germline loops: CDR1 SGHNT, CDR2 YYREEE (reference sequence). V lost 4 bases to trimming and J lost 2 bases, with 10 bases between them. CDR3 loop: CASSREEAGANVLTF. Here the CDR3 DNA reads TGTGCCAGCAGCAGGGAGGAGGCTGGGGCCAACGTCCTGACTTTC. The whole variable domain, filled in from reference TRBV5-4 and TRBJ2-6, reads ETGVTQSPTHLIKTRGQQVTLRCSSQSGHNTVSWYQQALGQGPQFIFQYYREEENGRGNFPPRFSGLQFPNYSSELNVNALELDDSALYLCASSREEAGANVLTFGAGSRLTVL.

This clone came up once. The CDR3 sequence is CASTSFLGGGTDTQYF. In nucleotides, the CDR3 is TGTGCCAGCACCTCCTTTCTGGGGGGTGGCACAGATACGCAGTATTTT. The chain carries TRBV11-2 and TRBJ2-3, with D perhaps matching TRBD2 (6 bases). From germline, CDR1 is SGHAT and CDR2 FQNNGV. CDR3 size: 16 residues. V dropped 7 bases and J dropped 1 base, with 18 bases sitting between them.

The chain recombines TRBV30 with TRBJ2-2, with TRBD1 as a possible D gene (6 bases). V was trimmed by 0 bases and J by 6 bases, leaving 8 bases between them. CDR1 is GTSNPN and CDR2 is SVGIG in the germline V gene (reference sequence). The CDR3 runs to 13 residues. For the CDR3, the DNA is TGTGCCTGGAGTGTATCAGGGGCCGGGGAGCTGTTTTTT. This translates into CAWSVSGAGELFF.

The CDR3, as DNA: TGTGCCAGTAGTATGGGCGCCAGAACAACGCCTAACTATGGCTACACCTTC. Amino acid sequence: CASSMGARTTPNYGYTF. This chain joins TRBV19 and TRBJ1-2; D uncertain. CDR3 length: 17 residues. V dropped 3 bases and J dropped 0 bases, with 17 bases sitting between them. Looked up from germline, CDR1 is LNHDA and CDR2 is SQIVND (reference sequence).

The chain employs TRBV10-1 and TRBJ2-6, with D perhaps TRBD1 or TRBD2 (5 bases each). The CDR3 length is 17 residues. V was shortened by 0 bases and J by 4 bases, with 13 bases between the two germline ends. CDR1 WNHNN and CDR2 SYGVQD come from the germline V gene (reference sequence). The CDR3 DNA follows: TGCGCCAGCAGTGAGTCGGGACGAAGGACCGGGGCCAACGTCCTGACTTTC. This translates into CASSESGRRTGANVLTF.

The chain links TRBV2 to TRBJ2-7; 8 bases are shared with TRBD1. The CDR3 has 15 amino acids. CDR1 is SNHLY, CDR2 FYNNEI, per germline. The J segment lost 0 bases and the V segment lost 5 bases, leaving 6 bases of the junction unmatched. CDR3 bases: TGTGCCAGCAGTATGACAGGGGTCCTCTCCTACGAGCAGTACTTC. It codes for CASSMTGVLSYEQYF.

The V and J genes are TRBV6-6 and TRBJ2-3, with unresolved D. V shed 1 base and J shed 0 bases, with 2 bases lying between them. This CDR3 has 13 residues. Germline assignment: CDR1 MNHNY and CDR2 SVGAGI (reference sequence). In DNA, the CDR3 is TGTGCCAGCAGTTACTTTAGCACAGATACGCAGTATTTT. Protein sequence: CASSYFSTDTQYF.

This chain uses TRBV19 with TRBJ1-1, with D possibly being TRBD1 (5 bases). This CDR3 is built from 14 residues. CDR1 is LNHDA, CDR2 SQIVND, per germline (reference sequence). V was shortened by 3 bases and J by 5 bases, with 13 bases between the two germline ends. In nucleotides, the CDR3 is TGTGCCAGTAGTATTCAGAAGGGGAGAACTGAAGCTTTCTTT. It translates to CASSIQKGRTEAFF.

This clone was detected once. The CDR3 loop is CASSSVGYGNEQFF. Written as DNA, the CDR3 is TGTGCCAGTAGTTCGGTGGGGTACGGCAATGAGCAGTTCTTC. This sequence joins TRBV19 and TRBJ2-1, with D unclear. Germline lookup yields CDR1 LNHDA and CDR2 SQIVND (reference sequence). This CDR3 contains 14 residues. With 5 bases removed from V and 6 bases from J, the gap between germline ends came to 14 bases.

The V and J genes are TRBV9 and TRBJ2-1, with 7 bases that match TRBD2. CDR1 is SGDLS, CDR2 YYNGEE, per germline. This CDR3 has 15 residues. V shed 4 bases, J shed 4 bases, and the junction held 8 bases outside the gene matches. The CDR3 sequence: CASSSSGASYNEQFF. The CDR3 DNA is TGTGCCAGCAGCTCCAGCGGGGCCTCATACAATGAGCAGTTCTTC.

In DNA form, the CDR3 reads TGTGCCAGTAGTTTAACTGTGTCCTATGGCTACACCTTC. Amino acid sequence: CASSLTVSYGYTF. The J gene is TRBJ1-2, the V gene TRBV19, with unresolved D. In germline, CDR1 is LNHDA, CDR2 SQIVND (reference sequence). Trimming took off 5 bases at V and 4 bases at J, with 11 bases between the two ends. The CDR3 has 13 amino acids.

Only one count was recorded for this clone. The chain is built from TRBV15 and TRBJ1-5; D unresolved. This CDR3 spans 17 amino acids. The ends were cut back, 6 bases at V and 2 bases at J, with 20 bases in the middle. Germline V gene sequence: CDR1 LNHNV, CDR2 YYDKDF (reference sequence). The DNA of the CDR3 is TGTGCCACCAGGAAGGAGGCGGGTCTGTGGGGCAATCAGCCCCAGCATTTT. Amino acids: CATRKEAGLWGNQPQHF.

The V gene is TRBV6-1, the J gene TRBJ1-5; TRBD1 is a possible D gene (5 bases). Germline CDR1 is MNHNS and CDR2 is SASEGT. This CDR3 is 18 amino acids long. V was shortened by 0 bases and J by 0 bases, with 15 bases between the two germline ends. The chain's CDR3 is CASSEALGGVYSNQPQHF. CDR3 coding DNA: TGTGCCAGCAGTGAAGCACTCGGGGGAGTCTATAGCAATCAGCCCCAGCATTTT.

The chain links TRBV6-5 to TRBJ1-1; TRBD1 aligns across 7 bases. There are 12 residues in the CDR3. Germline-derived CDR1 and CDR2 are MNHEY and SVGAGI. The J segment lost 5 bases and the V segment lost 6 bases, leaving 3 bases of the junction unmatched. CDR3 region: CASRTGATEAFF. The DNA of the CDR3 is TGTGCCAGCAGAACAGGGGCAACTGAAGCTTTCTTT.

The gene calls are TRBV5-6 and TRBJ2-7; D ambiguous. Germline values: CDR1 SGHDT, CDR2 YYEEEE. This CDR3 comprises 12 residues. Trimming removed 0 bases at V and 4 bases at J, with 5 bases between. The CDR3 bases are TGTGCCAGCAGCTTGGGGGAATACGAGCAGTACTTC. This codes for CASSLGEYEQYF.

J is TRBJ1-2 and V is TRBV5-6; D remains ambiguous. V was cut by 5 bases and J by 3 bases, with 17 bases left in between. The CDR3 runs to 15 residues. Germline values: CDR1 SGHDT, CDR2 YYEEEE. This chain's CDR3 is CASRLPGGNYYGYTF. The DNA of the CDR3 is TGTGCCAGCAGGCTTCCAGGCGGGAACTACTATGGCTACACCTTC.

This sequence joins TRBV7-9 and TRBJ1-1; D is perhaps TRBD1 (6 bases). The CDR3 sequence is 15 residues long. V was pared by 1 base and J by 0 bases, with 9 bases between. Germline V gives CDR1 SEHNR, CDR2 FQNEAQ (reference sequence). DNA for the CDR3: TGTGCCAGCAGCTTAGGTCGGGGGCTGAACACTGAAGCTTTCTTT. Residues: CASSLGRGLNTEAFF. Variable domain in full (rest from reference TRBV7-9 and TRBJ1-1): DTGVSQNPRHKITKRGQNVTFRCDPISEHNRLYWYRQTLGQGPEFLTYFQNEAQLEKSRLLSDRFSAERPKGSFSTLEIQRTEQGDSAMYLCASSLGRGLNTEAFFGQGTRLTVV.

This chain joins TRBV6-6 and TRBJ2-1; 8 nucleotides match TRBD2. The CDR3 totals 15 residues. V lost 3 bases, J lost 5 bases, and 6 bases stayed unmatched. CDR1 is MNHNY and CDR2 is SVGAGI in the germline V gene (reference sequence). The CDR3 spells CASSYTGGADNEQFF. The CDR3 bases are TGTGCCAGCAGTTATACCGGGGGGGCCGACAATGAGCAGTTCTTC.

The chain employs TRBV21-1 and TRBJ2-7; TRBD1 is the table's D call and was not checked against the DNA. TRBV21-1 is a pseudogene locus. The CDR3 covers 14 residues. The CDR3 spells CASSKGTGGYEQYF. The CDR3, as DNA: TGTGCCAGCAGCAAAGGGACAGGGGGCTACGAGCAGTACTTC.